The 4 T cell receptor beta chains below come from one sample, sequenced in a study of lymphopenia after photon versus proton radiotherapy. Profiling relied on immunoSEQ multiplex PCR, and the TCRdb table lists in-frame clones only, not all of them. The repertoire has about 14,000 clones, roughly four fifths of them found once; the top ten carry roughly 28%. Sequenced here: peripheral blood, sampled from a patient treated with photon-based radiotherapy. The receptors were gathered from a man aged 50 to 59 with gastric cancer.

V gene TRBV7-3 combines with J gene TRBJ2-3; 8 bases are a match to TRBD2. Germline CDR1 SGHTA, CDR2 FQGTGA. CDR3 size: 16 residues. Unmatched junction bases numbered 15, after V lost 2 bases and J lost 11 bases. The CDR3 region has the DNA TGTGCCAGCAGCTTAGACCGGGGGGGCTCACGAGCGCGGCAGTATTTT. Its protein is CASSLDRGGSRARQYF.

The chain's CDR3 is CASSEGDRAAEAFF. In DNA form, the CDR3 reads TGTGCCAGCAGTGAAGGGGACAGGGCCGCTGAAGCTTTCTTT. The chain recombines TRBV2 with TRBJ1-1; 9 bases are shared with TRBD1. The CDR3 totals 14 residues. The V gene's germline CDR1 is SNHLY and CDR2 FYNNEI. V gave up 1 base and J gave up 6 bases; unmatched junction bases: 3.

The rearrangement joins TRBV19 to TRBJ1-2; D remains unclear. The CDR3 sequence is 14 residues long. CDR1 is LNHDA, CDR2 SQIVND, per germline (reference sequence). V was pared by 3 bases and J by 8 bases, with 16 bases between. The CDR3 spells CASSIGGRFFGYTF. The CDR3 DNA reads as TGTGCCAGTAGTATTGGCGGCCGTTTTTTCGGCTACACCTTC.

This clone was counted between two and nine times. The chain uses TRBV19 and TRBJ1-3; no definite D call. The CDR3 consists of 14 residues. From germline, CDR1 is LNHDA and CDR2 SQIVND (reference sequence). V was cut by 5 bases and J by 0 bases, with 8 bases left in between. The CDR3 loop reads CASSRTVSGNTIYF. The CDR3 DNA follows: TGTGCCAGTAGTCGGACGGTCTCTGGAAACACCATATATTTT.